The rows below give T cell receptor beta chains drawn from one sample of a study of T cell repertoires in cytomegalovirus infection. A single record per CDR3 protein comes from TCRdb applying MiXCR to the reads. This sample carries about 530,000 distinct CDR3 sequences, 26% of them seen once, and the ten largest clones take about 13%. Input material: PBMCs. These receptors were taken from a human donor in good health (CMV status not recorded). Some clones in this sample may be carry-over from other donors' samples. Both conserved end residues are part of each CDR3. A D gene is named only where the DNA matches it firmly. Size is omitted from some rows. Given values are once, few, many or a class for expanded clones.

length | J | size | V | D | DNA | CDR3
12 | TRBJ2-7 | - | TRBV28 | TRBD1 | TGTGCCAGCAGGACAGGGGGCTACGAGCAGTACTTC | CASRTGGYEQYF
11 | TRBJ1-1 | - | TRBV6-2/TRBV6-3 | - | TGTGCCAGCAGCCTCGGCAAGACGGCTTTCTTT | CASSLGKTAFF
13 | TRBJ2-7 | few | TRBV7-2 | - | TGTGCCAGCAGCTTATCCGGACCAGTCGAGCAGTACTTC | CASSLSGPVEQYF
17 | TRBJ1-1 | few | TRBV4-1 | TRBD1 | TGCGCCAGCAGCCAAGATAAGGGGGCCAAGTTGAACACTGAAGCTTTCTTT | CASSQDKGAKLNTEAFF
16 | TRBJ2-5 | - | TRBV6-6 | TRBD2 | TGTGCCAGCAGAAGACCGGGACTAGCGGGCCAAGAGACCCAGTACTTC | CASRRPGLAGQETQYF
14 | TRBJ2-5 | many | TRBV7-2 | TRBD1 | TGTGCCAGCAGCTTCGGACAGGGAAGAGAGACCCAGTACTTC | CASSFGQGRETQYF
14 | TRBJ2-2 | - | TRBV6-6 | - | TGTGCCAGCAGTAAACAGGCCTCCACCGGGGAGCTGTTTTTT | CASSKQASTGELFF
15 | TRBJ2-1 | many | TRBV19 | - | TGTGCCAGTAGTATGGGCAGGACCGGGGACAATGAGCAGTTCTTC | CASSMGRTGDNEQFF
14 | TRBJ1-2 | once | TRBV12-3/TRBV12-4 | - | TGTGCCAGCAGTTTCACAGGGAATACAAATGGCTACACCTTC | CASSFTGNTNGYTF
12 | TRBJ2-7 | - | TRBV6-6 | - | TGTGCCAGCACCTTCACAACAGGTGTGAAGTACTTC | CASTFTTGVKYF
14 | TRBJ2-2 | - | TRBV6-1 | TRBD1 | TGTGCCAGCAGTGAAAACAGGGGGGTCGGGGAGCTGTTTTTT | CASSENRGVGELFF
13 | TRBJ2-5 | - | TRBV7-4 | - | TGTGCCAGCAGCATTAACAGGGATGAGACCCAGTACTTC | CASSINRDETQYF
16 | TRBJ1-3 | - | TRBV11-2 | - | TGTGCCAGCAGCCCGCTGGTGGGGAGCTCTGGAAACACCATATATTTT | CASSPLVGSSGNTIYF
16 | TRBJ1-1 | few | TRBV18 | - | TGTGCCAGCTCACCACCCTTCGCCCGGAGAGGGACTGAAGCTTTCTTT | CASSPPFARRGTEAFF
12 | TRBJ1-4 | - | TRBV19 | - | TGTGCCAGTAGTAAGCGGGTTGAAAAACTGTTTTTT | CASSKRVEKLFF
16 | TRBJ2-3 | - | TRBV12-3/TRBV12-4 | TRBD2 | TGTGCCAGCAGTTCCCCAGTAGCGGGGGTCACAGATACGCAGTATTTT | CASSSPVAGVTDTQYF
15 | TRBJ2-3 | many | TRBV7-2 | TRBD2 | TGTGCCAGCAGCTTAGGCGGGGGTGGGAGGAGACGGCAGTATTTT | CASSLGGGGRRRQYF
14 | TRBJ2-5 | once | TRBV5-1 | - | TGCGCCAGCAGCTTGGAACTAGAACAAGAGACCCAGTACTTC | CASSLELEQETQYF
15 | TRBJ2-1 | few | TRBV7-3 | TRBD1 | TGTGCCAGCAGCCCCGACAGGGGCCTAGGAAATGAGCAGTTCTTC | CASSPDRGLGNEQFF
14 | TRBJ2-1 | few | TRBV28 | TRBD1 | TGTGCCAGCAGTCCCTACAGGACAGGATTTGATGGGTTCTTC | CASSPYRTGFDGFF
14 | TRBJ1-4 | - | TRBV28 | - | TGTGCCAGCACCATCGGGGGGGCGGATGAAAAACTGTTTTTT | CASTIGGADEKLFF
15 | TRBJ2-7 | - | TRBV6-5 | TRBD2 | TGTGCCAGCAGTTCCGGAGCGGGAGGGCCGTTTGAGCAGTACTTC | CASSSGAGGPFEQYF
13 | TRBJ2-3 | many | TRBV25-1 | TRBD2 | TGTGCCATCGGGACTAGCGGCGCGGATACGCAGTATTTT | CAIGTSGADTQYF
14 | TRBJ2-3 | - | TRBV4-1 | TRBD2 | TGCGCCAGCAGCCAAGCGGGAGGACCAGATACGCAGTATTTT | CASSQAGGPDTQYF
14 | TRBJ2-3 | few | TRBV7-8 | - | TGTGCCAGCAGCCCGTGGACAGAAACAGATACGCAGTATTTT | CASSPWTETDTQYF
12 | TRBJ1-1 | - | TRBV12-3/TRBV12-4 | - | TGTGCCAGCAGTTGGGGAGACACTGAAGCTTTCTTT | CASSWGDTEAFF
15 | TRBJ2-5 | - | TRBV5-6 | - | TGTGCCAGCAGCTTGCTAGGCAGGGGAGTCGAGACCCAGTACTTC | CASSLLGRGVETQYF
16 | TRBJ2-1 | - | TRBV7-6 | TRBD2 | TGTGCCAGCAGCCCCCTGGGGGGAGGGGCTCGGACTGAGCAGTTCTTC | CASSPLGGGARTEQFF
15 | TRBJ1-1 | many | TRBV11-2 | - | TGTGCCAGCAGCTTAGATCAGTCCTCGAACACTGAAGCTTTCTTT | CASSLDQSSNTEAFF
14 | TRBJ2-7 | few | TRBV7-2 | TRBD1 | TGTGCCAGCAGCTTAGGACAGGGGGCAATCGAGCAGTACTTC | CASSLGQGAIEQYF
19 | TRBJ2-6 | few | TRBV18 | TRBD1 | TGTGCCAGCTCACCCCAAACGGGGACAGGCAACTCTGGGGCCAACGTCCTGACTTTC | CASSPQTGTGNSGANVLTF
16 | TRBJ2-2 | many | TRBV6-5 | TRBD2 | TGTGCCAGCAGTTACCTGACTAGCGGGAGACCCGGGGAGCTGTTTTTT | CASSYLTSGRPGELFF
15 | TRBJ1-4 | - | TRBV6-2/TRBV6-3 | - | TGTGCCAGCAGTTACCCGACAAGCGCGGATGAAAAACTGTTTTTT | CASSYPTSADEKLFF
18 | TRBJ2-6 | many | TRBV6-2/TRBV6-3 | TRBD2 | TGTGCCAGCAGTTACCTAAGCGGGAGTGACTCTGGGGCCAACGTCCTGACTTTC | CASSYLSGSDSGANVLTF
13 | TRBJ1-1 | - | TRBV7-9 | - | TGTGCCAGCAGCCTCCGGGACTTTCCGGACGCTTTCTTT | CASSLRDFPDAFF
16 | TRBJ2-2 | - | TRBV7-9 | - | TGTGCCAGCAGCCCTAGCAGTTCCGGGGTCACCGGGGAGCTGTTTTTT | CASSPSSSGVTGELFF
15 | TRBJ2-1 | few | TRBV6-1 | TRBD2 | TGTGCCAGCAGTGCCGGGGGTAGCGGGAGCCGGGAGCAGTTCTTC | CASSAGGSGSREQFF
15 | TRBJ2-7 | - | TRBV6-6 | TRBD1 | TGTGCCAGCAGCCTACGGACAGGGATAACCTACGAGCAGTACTTC | CASSLRTGITYEQYF
14 | TRBJ2-1 | - | TRBV12-3/TRBV12-4 | TRBD1 | TGTGCCAGCAGGCCGGGACAGGGAGACAATGAGCAGTTCTTC | CASRPGQGDNEQFF
15 | TRBJ1-1 | - | TRBV7-4 | TRBD1 | TGTGCCAGCAGCACCTGGACAGGGGACGGGACTGAAGCTTTCTTT | CASSTWTGDGTEAFF
15 | TRBJ2-1 | few | TRBV2 | - | TGTGCCAGCAGTGTGACCACCCGGGGATCCAATGAGCAGTTCTTC | CASSVTTRGSNEQFF
12 | TRBJ1-1 | few | TRBV6-1 | - | TGTGCCAGCAGTTATATAGGGACTGAAGCTTTCTTT | CASSYIGTEAFF
13 | TRBJ2-5 | once | TRBV19 | - | TGTGCCAGTAGTATACGGGCTTGGGAGACCCAGTACTTC | CASSIRAWETQYF
15 | TRBJ2-5 | few | TRBV28 | TRBD1 | TGTGCCAGCAGTTCCCCCGGGACAGGTCAAGAGACCCAGTACTTC | CASSSPGTGQETQYF
17 | TRBJ2-5 | few | TRBV7-9 | TRBD1 | TGTGCCAGCAGCTTAGTGGGGGACAGGGTGTGGCAAGAGACCCAGTACTTC | CASSLVGDRVWQETQYF
17 | TRBJ2-3 | few | TRBV20-1 | TRBD2 | TGCAGTGCTAGTTTCGTTAGCGGGGCTGCCTCCGGGGGTACGCAGTATTTT | CSASFVSGAASGGTQYF
11 | TRBJ1-1 | - | TRBV2 | - | TGCGCGGGGACGAGGAACACTGAAGCTTTCTTT | CAGTRNTEAFF
14 | TRBJ1-2 | - | TRBV6-5 | - | TGTGCCAGCAGTTACTCGTACACAAACTATGGCTACACCTTC | CASSYSYTNYGYTF
14 | TRBJ2-3 | many | TRBV7-2 | - | TGTGCCAGCAGCTTAACCTCAGCGGGTGGTACGCAGTATTTT | CASSLTSAGGTQYF
16 | TRBJ2-3 | - | TRBV2 | - | TGTGCCAGCAGTGAAATGATAGGGGCCTGGACAGATACGCAGTATTTT | CASSEMIGAWTDTQYF
13 | TRBJ1-3 | - | TRBV24-1 | - | TGTGCCACCAGTGGAGGGTTTGGAAACACCATATATTTT | CATSGGFGNTIYF
11 | TRBJ2-1 | - | TRBV6-2/TRBV6-3 | - | TGTGCCAGCAGTTACAAGAATGAGCAGTTCTTC | CASSYKNEQFF
16 | TRBJ1-2 | - | TRBV14 | TRBD1 | TGTGCCAGCAGCCAATCTCCTCGCGACAGGGGTGATGGCTACACCTTC | CASSQSPRDRGDGYTF
15 | TRBJ2-3 | few | TRBV19 | - | TGTGCCAGTAGCCCCAGGGTGGTCGTAAGAGATACGCAGTATTTT | CASSPRVVVRDTQYF
14 | TRBJ1-5 | - | TRBV12-3/TRBV12-4 | - | TGTGCCAGCAGTTTATCGGGGGTAGGTCAGCCCCAGCATTTT | CASSLSGVGQPQHF